Listed here are 3 T cell receptor beta chains from one sample, sequenced in a study of blood T cell repertoires in COVID-19. Assay: immunoSEQ multiplex PCR; the TCRdb copy retains only in-frame clones and omits some. This table has about 230,000 clones, about 91% appearing once. The sample consisted of PBMCs or T cells enriched from blood (not recorded which). These receptor sequences come from a woman aged 35 to 49 with acute COVID-19.

The chain combines TRBV13 with TRBJ2-1; 8 nucleotides align to TRBD1. After removal of 8 bases from V and 4 bases from J, the junction contained 7 bases not matched to a gene. In germline, CDR1 is PRHDT, CDR2 FYEKMQ (reference sequence). This CDR3 comprises 14 residues. CDR3 amino acids: CASAPGGRYNEQFF. The CDR3 DNA follows: TGTGCCAGCGCTCCAGGGGGCAGGTACAATGAGCAGTTCTTC.

The gene calls are TRBV19 and TRBJ2-4; D is perhaps TRBD1 (7 bases). V was trimmed by 5 bases and J by 0 bases, leaving 29 bases between them. The CDR3 extends over 21 amino acids. Germline V gives CDR1 LNHDA, CDR2 SQIVND (reference sequence). The CDR3 spells CASSGGVVRGGGGVAKNIQYF. CDR3 nucleotide sequence: TGTGCCAGTAGTGGAGGGGTGGTTAGAGGGGGCGGAGGGGTAGCCAAAAACATTCAGTACTTC.

This clone has just one count. This chain connects TRBV6-5 to TRBJ2-7; D possibly corresponds to TRBD1 (6 bases). This CDR3 is 14 amino acids long. V was pared by 4 bases and J by 6 bases, with 16 bases between. Germline CDR1 and CDR2: MNHEY and SVGAGI. CDR3 bases: TGTGCCAGCAGTTGGTCCCAGGGGAGTGGCGAGCAGTACTTC. It translates to CASSWSQGSGEQYF.